These T cell receptor beta chains were read from a single sample in a study of Ad26.COV2.S vaccination and SARS-CoV-2 variants. Using immunoSEQ multiplex PCR, the repertoire was profiled, and TCRdb retains in-frame clones only, with some absent. This sample yields roughly 350,000 clones, of which about 85% are seen a single time; 6.4% belongs to the top ten. The sequences come from peripheral blood, collected in a trial of Ad26.COV2.S vaccine versus placebo. Receptor source: a person between 18 and 60 years old who received the Ad26.COV2.S COVID-19 vaccine or a placebo. The CDR3 runs from the conserved cysteine through the conserved F or W. D genes are given only for firm matches. Clone size is stated in some rows and not others, as once, few, many or a class when expanded.

V	J	size	D	DNA	CDR3
TRBV3-1/TRBV3-2	TRBJ2-1	.	.	TGTGCCAGCAGCCAAGGAGGGTTCTACAATGAGCAGTTCTTC	CASSQGGFYNEQFF
TRBV7-3	TRBJ2-7	.	.	TGTGCCAGCAGCTTTGAGTGGCAGGACGAGCAGTACTTC	CASSFEWQDEQYF
TRBV6-5	TRBJ1-4	.	.	TGTGCCAGCAGTCGCGAGGGGGGTCAGAGTGAAAAACTGTTTTTT	CASSREGGQSEKLFF
TRBV25-1	TRBJ2-7	.	.	TGTGCCAGCAGTGATCGGATTGGCGACGAGCAGTACTTC	CASSDRIGDEQYF
TRBV6-5	TRBJ1-1	once	TRBD1	TGTGCCCATTCCCAAAGACAGGGTGGCACTGAAGCTTTCTTT	CAHSQRQGGTEAFF
TRBV9	TRBJ1-4	.	TRBD1	TGTGCCAGCAGCGTAGATCTGGTGCCAGGGGGCCCCAGCCGGGGAAGGGGAAATGAAAAACTGTTTTTT	CASSVDLVPGGPSRGRGNEKLFF
TRBV6-5	TRBJ1-2	.	.	TGTGCCAGCAGTTACAGGGGCACAGGGAATGGCTACACCTTC	CASSYRGTGNGYTF
TRBV18	TRBJ1-3	.	TRBD1	TGTGCCAGCTCACCCCTCTCCACGACAGGGTCTGGAAACACCATATATTTT	CASSPLSTTGSGNTIYF
TRBV6-5	TRBJ1-2	few	.	TGTGCCAGCAGTCGGGAGGGCGGCTATGGCTACACCTTC	CASSREGGYGYTF
TRBV28	TRBJ2-7	.	TRBD2	TGTGCCACCGCTAACCCCCCTGGGGGTAGCGGGAGTTTCGGCGAGCAGTACTTC	CATANPPGGSGSFGEQYF
TRBV5-1	TRBJ2-2	.	.	TGCGCCAGCAGCTTAGAGCCGGGGAGCACCGGGGAGCTGTTTTTT	CASSLEPGSTGELFF
TRBV3-1/TRBV3-2	TRBJ1-2	.	TRBD1	TGTGCCAGCAGCCAAGATCTCGACAGGGCGGTTGGTTATGGCTACACCTTC	CASSQDLDRAVGYGYTF
TRBV20-1	TRBJ1-6	.	.	TGCAGTGCTAGTGAGCAGGGTGAATCACCCCTCCACTTT	CSASEQGESPLHF
TRBV6-5	TRBJ1-3	.	.	TGTGCCAGCAGCTCGGGACCGAACCCCCGAACCATATATTTT	CASSSGPNPRTIYF
TRBV7-9	TRBJ2-3	few	.	TGTGCCAGCAGCGCCTGGACTATGAAAGCCGTCACAGATACGCAGTATTTT	CASSAWTMKAVTDTQYF
TRBV30	TRBJ2-6	.	TRBD1	TGTGCCTGGGGCTACCGGGACAGGAATCCCTCTGGGGCCAACGTCCTGACTTTC	CAWGYRDRNPSGANVLTF
TRBV6-4	TRBJ2-3	.	TRBD1	TGTGCCAGCAGTAAGGGGACAGGGGGCACAGATACGCAGTATTTT	CASSKGTGGTDTQYF
TRBV4-1	TRBJ2-7	.	.	TGCGCCAGCAGCCAAGAACGAGCCGTCGAGCAGTACTTC	CASSQERAVEQYF
TRBV27	TRBJ1-1	.	TRBD1	TGTGCCAGCAGTTTCGCGGGCAGGGGGTCTGAAGCTTTCTTT	CASSFAGRGSEAFF
TRBV9	TRBJ2-4	once	.	TGTGCCAGCAGCGCCGAAAGGGGAAACATTCAGTACTTC	CASSAERGNIQYF
TRBV3-1/TRBV3-2	TRBJ1-1	.	TRBD1	TGTGCCAGCAGCCACTTAACAGGGGGCGACGCGGCTTTCTTT	CASSHLTGGDAAFF
TRBV27	TRBJ1-3	once	TRBD1	TGTGCCAGCAGGACGTGGACAGGTCCGGAGAAAGTATATTTT	CASRTWTGPEKVYF
TRBV7-6	TRBJ2-7	.	.	TGTGCCAGCAGCTCCCACTCCTACGAGCAGTACTTC	CASSSHSYEQYF
TRBV7-9	TRBJ2-3	.	.	TGTGCCAGCAGCTTAGCGGGCGGGGAGCGCCTTGGCACAGATACGCAGTATTTT	CASSLAGGERLGTDTQYF
TRBV27	TRBJ1-1	once	.	TGTGCCAGCAGTTTATCGAGAGGCCCAGGTAACACTGAAGCTTTCTTT	CASSLSRGPGNTEAFF
TRBV11-3	TRBJ1-3	.	.	TGTGCCAGCAGCTTAGAGAGCTCTGGAAACACCATATATTTT	CASSLESSGNTIYF
TRBV9	TRBJ1-4	.	.	TGTGCCAGCAGCGTGCAGAGTAATGAAAAACTGTTTTTT	CASSVQSNEKLFF
TRBV7-2	TRBJ2-3	.	.	TGTGCCAGCAGTCTAGGGGGACTTAGCACAGATACGCAGTATTTT	CASSLGGLSTDTQYF
TRBV5-1	TRBJ1-2	few	TRBD1	TGCGCCAGCAGCTTAAGGGACAGGGGGCGCGTTACCTATGGCTACACCTTC	CASSLRDRGRVTYGYTF
TRBV5-6	TRBJ1-5	.	.	TGTGCCAGCAGCTTGGCGCAGGGTCCCCAGCATTTT	CASSLAQGPQHF
TRBV9	TRBJ2-1	.	.	TGTGCCAGCGGGACGAGAGGGGTCGCCTACAATGAGCAGTTCTTC	CASGTRGVAYNEQFF
TRBV7-8	TRBJ2-7	.	.	TGTGCCAGCAGTCAGGAAACAGGGATTAGGGAGCAGTACTTC	CASSQETGIREQYF
TRBV7-9	TRBJ1-2	.	TRBD1	TGTGCCAGCAGACTAAACCCCGGGACAGGGAACTATGGCTACACCTTC	CASRLNPGTGNYGYTF
TRBV7-2	TRBJ2-6	.	TRBD1	TGTGCCAGCAGCTCTTTCGACAGGGGTAAAGGGGCCAACGTCCTGACTTTC	CASSSFDRGKGANVLTF
TRBV5-1	TRBJ2-7	.	.	TGCGCCAGCAGATCCCAAATCTCCTACGAGCAGTACTTC	CASRSQISYEQYF
TRBV19	TRBJ2-5	.	TRBD1	TGTGCCAGTAGTATGGACAGGGTCAGGGAGACCCAGTACTTC	CASSMDRVRETQYF
TRBV30	TRBJ2-7	.	.	TGTGCCTGGGCTGGTTCTTACGAGCAGTACTTC	CAWAGSYEQYF
TRBV6-2/TRBV6-3	TRBJ1-2	.	.	TGTGCCAGCAGCCCGGGGCGCGCCTATGGCTACACCTTC	CASSPGRAYGYTF
TRBV4-1	TRBJ2-1	once	TRBD2	TGCGCCAGCAGCCAAGATCGAGGGACTAGCGGGAGTAGTAATGAGCAGTTCTTC	CASSQDRGTSGSSNEQFF
TRBV5-4	TRBJ2-2	.	.	TGTGCCAGCAGCTTGACGGGGGGCGGGGGCACCGGGGAGCTGTTTTTT	CASSLTGGGGTGELFF
TRBV5-1	TRBJ2-7	.	.	TGCGCCAGCAGCCCGGGGGCCCTGAAGTTCTACGAGCAGTACTTC	CASSPGALKFYEQYF
TRBV30	TRBJ2-6	once	.	TGTGCCTGGAGTCGCAGACCCAAATCCTACTCTGGGGCCAACGTCCTGACTTTC	CAWSRRPKSYSGANVLTF
TRBV27	TRBJ2-3	.	TRBD2	TGTGCCAGCAAGGGACTAGCGGGGAGAGATACGCAGTATTTT	CASKGLAGRDTQYF
TRBV27	TRBJ2-1	.	.	TGTGCCAGCAGTTTGGACTTCCGGAATGAGCAGTTCTTC	CASSLDFRNEQFF
TRBV11-2	TRBJ2-7	.	TRBD1	TGTGCCAGCAGCCATAACAGGGGCCTTCGCTACGAGCAGTACTTC	CASSHNRGLRYEQYF
TRBV28	TRBJ2-1	.	TRBD1	TGTGCCAGCAGTTCACAGGACAGGGCAATGCAGTTCTTC	CASSSQDRAMQFF
TRBV5-1	TRBJ2-3	.	TRBD1	TGCGCCAGCAGCTTGGGGACAGGGGGATCTACGGATACGCAGTATTTT	CASSLGTGGSTDTQYF
TRBV9	TRBJ1-1	once	.	TGTGCCAGCAGCGTAACACAGTCAGTCAACACTGAAGCTTTCTTT	CASSVTQSVNTEAFF
TRBV6-5	TRBJ1-1	.	TRBD1	TGTGCCAGCATTACGACCGGGACAGGGAGCACTGAAGCTTTCTTT	CASITTGTGSTEAFF
TRBV14	TRBJ2-7	.	.	TGTGCCAGCAGCTTCGGGCCGCGCTACGAGCAGTACTTC	CASSFGPRYEQYF
TRBV7-3	TRBJ2-2	.	.	TGTGCCAGCAGCTCACAGGGACTTAACACCGGGGAGCTGTTTTTT	CASSSQGLNTGELFF
TRBV24-1	TRBJ1-5	.	TRBD1	TGTGCCACCAGCGGGACAGGCAATCAGCCCCAGCATTTT	CATSGTGNQPQHF
TRBV28	TRBJ2-3	once	.	TGTGCCAGCAGAACTCAGTCAGATACGCAGTATTTT	CASRTQSDTQYF
TRBV6-2/TRBV6-3	TRBJ2-1	.	.	TGTGCCAGCAGTTCCACAGTTGGCAGCTATGAGCAGTTCTTC	CASSSTVGSYEQFF